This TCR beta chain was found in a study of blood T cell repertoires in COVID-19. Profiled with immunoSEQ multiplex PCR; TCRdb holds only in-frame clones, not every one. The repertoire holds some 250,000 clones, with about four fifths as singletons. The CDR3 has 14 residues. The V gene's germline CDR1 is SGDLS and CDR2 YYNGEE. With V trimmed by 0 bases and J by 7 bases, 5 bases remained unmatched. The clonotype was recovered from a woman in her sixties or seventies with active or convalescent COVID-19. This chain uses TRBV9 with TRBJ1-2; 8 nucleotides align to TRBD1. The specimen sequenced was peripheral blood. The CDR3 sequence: CASSVGQGPAGYTF. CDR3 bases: TGTGCCAGCAGCGTAGGACAGGGGCCCGCTGGCTACACCTTC.